The rows below give T cell receptor beta chains drawn from one sample of a study of human T cells and chemical hapten exposure. One entry per CDR3 protein results from TCRdb running MiXCR on the RACE reads. The data hold around 110,000 distinct CDR3 sequences, with 12% observed a single time. Sequenced here: whole blood, sampled in connection with sensitization to the hapten diphenylcyclopropenone (DPC). These receptors originate from a woman between 50 and 59 years old with alopecia areata. Some clones in this sample may be carry-over from other donors' samples. CDR3s include the opening cysteine and the closing phenylalanine or tryptophan. For some rows the clone size is stated as once, few or many, or as a class when expanded; others skip it.

TRBV28,NA,14,CANRLGQGYSPLHF
TRBV7-9,NA,15,CASSYIQGALYEQYF
TRBV6-5,many,16,CASSYSQPITAETQYF
TRBV5-1,NA,14,CASSGATGPLGYTF
TRBV11-1,few,11,CASSFRDEQFF
TRBV28,NA,14,CASTSGGITGELFF
TRBV10-1,few,16,CASSEYEGLGSVTQYF
TRBV6-2/TRBV6-3,few,16,CASSRTPSSGANVLTF
TRBV6-5,few,15,CASRPSTAAGNTIYF
TRBV15,few,14,CATSRDGGGQPQHF
TRBV24-1,many,14,CATSDQGYTGELFF
TRBV29-1,NA,12,CSTSGTDYGYTF
TRBV6-5,few,14,CASRDSGVNQPQHF
TRBV20-1,NA,15,CSARAGGGVGQPQHF
TRBV25-1,many,13,CASRGTGIYEQYF
TRBV27,NA,15,CASSPHRRGGSPLHF
TRBV7-2,NA,16,CASSLLNGARADTQYF
TRBV29-1,NA,13,CSVEGQGQETQYF
TRBV5-5,few,15,CASSLVWRESYEQYF
TRBV2,many,11,CATGQGYEQYF
TRBV18,NA,17,CASSPRADRLSSYGYTF
TRBV11-2,NA,15,CASRTVGRRTEELFF
TRBV5-6,NA,13,CASSSRGRRGYTF
TRBV29-1,NA,13,CSALDLGQGKAFF
TRBV7-6,NA,16,CASSRQGQEITDTQYF
TRBV29-1,many,15,CSANMEGAGLGGYTF
TRBV28,few,14,CASSSGLPSYEQYF